This TCR beta chain was identified in a study of OX40 agonist ivuxolimab in advanced cancers. Clones were sequenced by immunoSEQ multiplex PCR, and TCRdb holds only the in-frame ones, with some missing. The sample shows more than 80,000 clones, roughly 84% of them seen only once. This sequence was found in an adult with an advanced solid tumor such as melanoma, head and neck, liver or kidney cancer. Sequenced here: CD4+ or CD8+ T cells sorted from blood, sampled in a trial of the OX40 agonist ivuxolimab.

The CDR3 region has the DNA TGTGCCAGCAGTTCCCCCGGGGGGCACACTGAAGCTTTCTTT. Protein product: CASSSPGGHTEAFF. The V and J genes are TRBV28 and TRBJ1-1; tentative D call: TRBD1 (6 bases). V was trimmed by 4 bases and J by 3 bases, leaving 12 bases between them. The CDR3 is 14 amino acids. Per germline, CDR1 MDHEN and CDR2 SYDVKM.